A single sample gave rise to the 5 T cell receptor beta chains below, sequenced in a study of OX40 agonist ivuxolimab in advanced cancers. Sequencing was performed with immunoSEQ multiplex PCR; in TCRdb, only in-frame clones are kept and a portion is missing. The table lists tens of thousands of clones, around 90% of them singletons. The sequences come from CD4+ or CD8+ T cells sorted from blood, collected in a trial of the OX40 agonist ivuxolimab. These receptors originate from an adult with an advanced solid tumor such as melanoma, head and neck, liver or kidney cancer.

The chain is built from TRBV2 and TRBJ2-7; TRBD2 is a possible D gene (5 bases). Germline CDR1 is SNHLY and CDR2 is FYNNEI. There are 12 residues in the CDR3. Trimming took off 6 bases at V and 2 bases at J, with 8 bases between the two ends. The CDR3 loop reads CASSGGPYEQYF. The CDR3 DNA reads as TGTGCCAGCAGCGGAGGTCCCTACGAGCAGTACTTC.

This clone was seen a single time. The V call is TRBV19, the J call TRBJ2-2; 7 bases fit TRBD1. J was trimmed by 6 bases and V by 6 bases; bases with no gene match: 10. The V gene's germline CDR1 is LNHDA and CDR2 SQIVND (reference sequence). The CDR3 sequence is 15 residues long. The CDR3 protein is CASRGRQGGPGELFF. The CDR3, as DNA: TGTGCCAGTAGGGGAAGACAGGGTGGCCCCGGGGAGCTGTTTTTT.

The V call is TRBV27, the J call TRBJ2-3, with 7 positions matching TRBD2. With 2 bases clipped from V and 1 base from J, the junction kept 6 bases outside the gene matches. CDR3 size: 16 residues. In germline, CDR1 is MNHEY, CDR2 SMNVEV (reference sequence). This CDR3 is CASSLVAGVGTDTQYF. The CDR3 nucleotides are TGTGCCAGCAGTTTAGTGGCGGGAGTGGGCACAGATACGCAGTATTTT.

The V gene is TRBV10-1, the J gene TRBJ2-1; D possibly matches TRBD1 or TRBD2 (6 bases each). Trimming removed 2 bases from V and 2 bases from J, with 10 bases in between. CDR1 WNHNN and CDR2 SYGVQD come from the germline V gene (reference sequence). The CDR3 totals 15 residues. The CDR3 DNA reads TGCGCCAGCAGTGAGACGGGGGCCGCCTACAATGAGCAGTTCTTC. This codes for CASSETGAAYNEQFF.

The V and J genes are TRBV4-1 and TRBJ1-1, with D perhaps matching TRBD1 (6 bases). Trimming took 1 base from V and 0 from J, leaving 12 bases between them. The CDR3 is made up of 16 amino acids. Germline lookup yields CDR1 MGHRA and CDR2 YSYEKL. Here the CDR3 reads CASSQVFGDMNTEAFF. The CDR3 DNA follows: TGCGCCAGCAGCCAAGTATTTGGGGACATGAACACTGAAGCTTTCTTT.